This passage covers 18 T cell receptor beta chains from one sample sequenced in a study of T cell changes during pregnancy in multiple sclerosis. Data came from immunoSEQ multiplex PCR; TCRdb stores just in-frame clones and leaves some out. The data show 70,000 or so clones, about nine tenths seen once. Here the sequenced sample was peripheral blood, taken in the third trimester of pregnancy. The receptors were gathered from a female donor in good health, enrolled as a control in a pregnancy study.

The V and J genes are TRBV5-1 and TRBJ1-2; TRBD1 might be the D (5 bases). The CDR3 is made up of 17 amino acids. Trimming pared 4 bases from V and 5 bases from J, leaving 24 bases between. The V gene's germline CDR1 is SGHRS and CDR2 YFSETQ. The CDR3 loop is CASSPGLGAVQLYGYTF. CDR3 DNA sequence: TGCGCCAGCAGCCCGGGACTAGGGGCAGTACAGTTATATGGCTACACCTTC.

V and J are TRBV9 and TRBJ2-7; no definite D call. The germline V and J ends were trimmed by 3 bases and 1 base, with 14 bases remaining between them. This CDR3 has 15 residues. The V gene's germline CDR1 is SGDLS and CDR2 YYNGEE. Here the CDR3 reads CASSDPRYISYEQYF. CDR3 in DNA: TGTGCCAGCAGCGACCCGAGGTATATATCCTACGAGCAGTACTTC.

CDR3 region: CASSLGSTQETQYF. The CDR3 coding sequence is TGTGCCAGCAGCCTCGGGAGCACTCAAGAGACCCAGTACTTC. This rearrangement joins TRBV5-6 to TRBJ2-5; a weak D match, TRBD2 (6 bases). The CDR3 spans 14 residues. V lost 4 bases and J 2 bases, leaving 12 bases between the germline ends. Per germline, CDR1 SGHDT and CDR2 YYEEEE.

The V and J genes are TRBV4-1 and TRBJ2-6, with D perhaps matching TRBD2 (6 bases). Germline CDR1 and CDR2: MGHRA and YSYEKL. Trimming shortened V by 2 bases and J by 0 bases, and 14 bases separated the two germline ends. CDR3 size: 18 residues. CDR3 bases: TGCGCCAGCAGCCAATGGGGAGGCCGGAGCTCTGGGGCCAACGTCCTGACTTTC. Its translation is CASSQWGGRSSGANVLTF.

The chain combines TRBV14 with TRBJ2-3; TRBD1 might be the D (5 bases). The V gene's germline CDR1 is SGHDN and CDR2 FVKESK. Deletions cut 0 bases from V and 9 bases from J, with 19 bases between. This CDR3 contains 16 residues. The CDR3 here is CASSQELGSRQFTQYF. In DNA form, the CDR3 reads TGTGCCAGCAGCCAAGAACTCGGTAGCCGACAGTTCACGCAGTATTTT. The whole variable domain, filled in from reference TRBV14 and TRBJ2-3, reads EAGVTQFPSHSVIEKGQTVTLRCDPISGHDNLYWYRRVMGKEIKFLLHFVKESKQDESGMPNNRFLAERTGGTYSTLKVQPAELEDSGVYFCASSQELGSRQFTQYFGPGTRLTVL.

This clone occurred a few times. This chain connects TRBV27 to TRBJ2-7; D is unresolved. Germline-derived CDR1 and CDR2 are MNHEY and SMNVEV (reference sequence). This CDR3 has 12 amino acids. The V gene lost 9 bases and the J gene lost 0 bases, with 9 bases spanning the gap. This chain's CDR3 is CASFTSSYEQYF. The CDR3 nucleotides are TGTGCCAGTTTTACCAGCTCCTACGAGCAGTACTTC.

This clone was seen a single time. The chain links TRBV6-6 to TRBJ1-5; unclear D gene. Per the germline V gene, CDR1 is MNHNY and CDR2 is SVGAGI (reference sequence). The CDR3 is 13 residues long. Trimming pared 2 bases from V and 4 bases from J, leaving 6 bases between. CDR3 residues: CASSYLENQPQHF. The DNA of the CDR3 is TGTGCCAGCAGTTACCTGGAGAATCAGCCCCAGCATTTT.

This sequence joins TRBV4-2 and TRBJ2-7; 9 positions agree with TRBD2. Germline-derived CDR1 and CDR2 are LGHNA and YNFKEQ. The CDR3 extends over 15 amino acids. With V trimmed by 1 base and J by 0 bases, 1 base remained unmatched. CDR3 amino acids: CASSQVAGASYEQYF. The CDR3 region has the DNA TGTGCCAGCAGCCAAGTAGCGGGGGCCTCCTACGAGCAGTACTTC.

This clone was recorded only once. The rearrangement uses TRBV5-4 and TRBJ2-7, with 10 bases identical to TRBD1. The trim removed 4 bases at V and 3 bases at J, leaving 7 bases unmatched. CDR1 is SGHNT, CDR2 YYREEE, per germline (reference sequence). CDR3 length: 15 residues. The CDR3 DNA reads TGTGCCAGCAGCCCCGACCGGGACAGGGGCTACGAGCAGTACTTC. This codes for CASSPDRDRGYEQYF.

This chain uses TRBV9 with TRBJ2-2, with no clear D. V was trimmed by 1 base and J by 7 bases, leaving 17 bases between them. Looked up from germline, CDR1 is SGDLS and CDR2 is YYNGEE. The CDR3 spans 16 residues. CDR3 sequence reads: CASSVSGNIMYGELFF. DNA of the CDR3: TGTGCCAGCAGCGTAAGTGGTAACATAATGTACGGGGAGCTGTTTTTT. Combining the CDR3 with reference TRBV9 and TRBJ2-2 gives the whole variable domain DSGVTQTPKHLITATGQRVTLRCSPRSGDLSVYWYQQSLDQGLQFLIQYYNGEERAKGNILERFSAQQFPDLHSELNLSSLELGDSALYFCASSVSGNIMYGELFFGEGSRLTVL.

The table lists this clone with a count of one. The DNA of the CDR3 is TGTGCCAGCAGCTCCCCCGGGACTCCGAACACTGAAGCTTTCTTT. Translating it yields CASSSPGTPNTEAFF. The chain combines TRBV5-6 with TRBJ1-1; maybe TRBD1 (5 bases). CDR3 size: 15 residues. Germline CDR1 and CDR2: SGHDT and YYEEEE. The ends were cut back, 3 bases at V and 1 base at J, with 13 bases in the middle.

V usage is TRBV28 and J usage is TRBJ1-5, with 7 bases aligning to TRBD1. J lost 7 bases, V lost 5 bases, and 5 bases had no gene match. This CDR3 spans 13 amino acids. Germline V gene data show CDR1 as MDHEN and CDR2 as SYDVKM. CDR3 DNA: TGTGCCAGCAGTCCAGGGGGGAGACAGCCCCAGCATTTT. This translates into CASSPGGRQPQHF.

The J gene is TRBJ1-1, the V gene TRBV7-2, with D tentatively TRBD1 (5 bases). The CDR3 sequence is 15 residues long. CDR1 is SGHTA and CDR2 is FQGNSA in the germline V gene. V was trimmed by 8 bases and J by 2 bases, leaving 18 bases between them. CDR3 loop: CASRPGRRDNTEAFF. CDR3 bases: TGTGCCAGCCGTCCGGGACGGAGGGATAACACTGAAGCTTTCTTT. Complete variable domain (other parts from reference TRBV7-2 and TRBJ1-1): GAGVSQSPSNKVTEKGKDVELRCDPISGHTALYWYRQSLGQGLEFLIYFQGNSAPDKSGLPSDRFSAERTGGSVSTLTIQRTQQEDSAVYLCASRPGRRDNTEAFFGQGTRLTVV.

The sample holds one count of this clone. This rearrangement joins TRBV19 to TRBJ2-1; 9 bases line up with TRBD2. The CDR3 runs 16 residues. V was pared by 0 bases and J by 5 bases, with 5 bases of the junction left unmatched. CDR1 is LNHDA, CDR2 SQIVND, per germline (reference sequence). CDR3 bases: TGTGCCAGTAGTATAGATACAAGACTAGCGGACAATGAGCAGTTCTTC. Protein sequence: CASSIDTRLADNEQFF.

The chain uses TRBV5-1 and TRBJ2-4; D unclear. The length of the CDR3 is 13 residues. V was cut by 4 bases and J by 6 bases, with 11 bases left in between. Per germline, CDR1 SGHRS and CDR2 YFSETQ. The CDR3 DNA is TGCGCCAGCAGCGAGAACCGTATAAACATTCAGTACTTC. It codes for CASSENRINIQYF.

The CDR3 bases are TGTGCCAGCAGTCCAAACAGGGTCTCCACTGAAGCTTTCTTT. Protein: CASSPNRVSTEAFF. This chain joins TRBV28 and TRBJ1-1; weak D call: TRBD1 (6 bases). V was pared by 5 bases and J by 4 bases, with 14 bases between. This CDR3 spans 14 amino acids. Germline values: CDR1 MDHEN, CDR2 SYDVKM.

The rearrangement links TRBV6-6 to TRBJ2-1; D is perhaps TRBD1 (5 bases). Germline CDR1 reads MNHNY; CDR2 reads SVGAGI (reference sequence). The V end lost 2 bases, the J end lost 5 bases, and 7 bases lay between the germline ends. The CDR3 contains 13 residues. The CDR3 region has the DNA TGTGCCAGCAGTTACCCACAGGACAATGAGCAGTTCTTC. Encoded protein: CASSYPQDNEQFF.

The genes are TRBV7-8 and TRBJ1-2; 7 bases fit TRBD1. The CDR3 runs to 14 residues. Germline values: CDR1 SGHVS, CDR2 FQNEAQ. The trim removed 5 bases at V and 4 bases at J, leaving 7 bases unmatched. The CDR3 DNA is TGTGCCAGCAGCCCCGGGACAGCCAGCTATGGCTACACCTTC. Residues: CASSPGTASYGYTF.